The text below deals with one T cell receptor beta chain. CDR3 size: 13 residues. V shed 9 bases and J shed 0 bases, with 12 bases lying between them. CDR1 is SGHRS, CDR2 YFSETQ, per germline. This entry belongs to a study of blood T cell repertoires in COVID-19. As for the study in general: Sample material is recorded as cDNA or gDNA derived from T cells, B-cell-depleted T cells, or PBMCs.

Per the original data handling: It was from reference gene primer amplification that nucleated cell counts were estimated. Sequencing used immunoSEQ multiplex PCR; TCRdb keeps in-frame clones, though not all of them. D and trimming were read from the DNA, whereas the V and J calls and clone size are those reported in that table. The repertoire holds 62,000 or so clones, with 80% to 90% as singletons. Sequenced: peripheral blood. This sequence joins TRBV5-1 and TRBJ1-1; the D gene is possibly TRBD1 (5 bases). The sequence was collected from a woman between 55 and 75 years old with acute or convalescent COVID-19. As DNA, the CDR3 is TGCGCCACCAAGACAGAGATGAACACTGAAGCTTTCTTT. This encodes CATKTEMNTEAFF.